This T cell receptor (beta chain) was sequenced during a study of blood T cell repertoires in COVID-19. Profiled with immunoSEQ multiplex PCR; TCRdb holds only in-frame clones, not every one. The data show about 250,000 clones, around three quarters seen once. Germline V gene sequence: CDR1 SNHLY, CDR2 FYNNEI. CDR3 length: 13 amino acids. Trimming removed 3 bases at V and 4 bases at J, with 6 bases between. Sequencing input: peripheral blood. The TCR originated in a woman of 80 years or more with acute or convalescent COVID-19. The chain links TRBV2 to TRBJ2-2; D unclear. CDR3 residues: CASSESGTGELFF. The CDR3 DNA sequence: TGTGCCAGCAGTGAGTCGGGCACCGGGGAGCTGTTTTTT.